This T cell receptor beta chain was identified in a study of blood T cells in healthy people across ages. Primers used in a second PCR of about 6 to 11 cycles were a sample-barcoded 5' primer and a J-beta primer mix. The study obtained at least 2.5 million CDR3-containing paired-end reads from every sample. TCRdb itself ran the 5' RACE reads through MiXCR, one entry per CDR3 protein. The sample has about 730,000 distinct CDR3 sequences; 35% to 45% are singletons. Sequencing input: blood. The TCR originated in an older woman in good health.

CDR3 bases: TGTGCCAGCAGCCCCCTGACACAGAACACTGAAGCTTTCTTT. Translating it yields CASSPLTQNTEAFF. This sequence joins TRBV7-9 and TRBJ1-1; no clear D. This CDR3 has 14 amino acids. Germline V gene lookup returns CDR1 SEHNR and CDR2 FQNEAQ (reference sequence). The V and J ends lost 5 bases and 1 base respectively, with 11 bases between them. Variable domain in full (rest from reference TRBV7-9 and TRBJ1-1): DTGVSQNPRHKITKRGQNVTFRCDPISEHNRLYWYRQTLGQGPEFLTYFQNEAQLEKSRLLSDRFSAERPKGSFSTLEIQRTEQGDSAMYLCASSPLTQNTEAFFGQGTRLTVV.